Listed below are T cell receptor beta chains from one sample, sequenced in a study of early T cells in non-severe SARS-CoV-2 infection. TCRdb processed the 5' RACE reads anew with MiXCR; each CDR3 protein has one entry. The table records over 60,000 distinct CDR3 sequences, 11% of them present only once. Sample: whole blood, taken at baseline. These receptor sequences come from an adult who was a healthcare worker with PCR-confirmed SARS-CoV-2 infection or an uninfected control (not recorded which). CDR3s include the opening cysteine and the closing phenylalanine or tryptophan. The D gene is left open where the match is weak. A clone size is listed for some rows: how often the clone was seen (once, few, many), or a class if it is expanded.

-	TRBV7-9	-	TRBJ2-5	CASSLGWDLQETQYF	TGTGCCAGCAGCTTAGGCTGGGACCTCCAAGAGACCCAGTACTTC
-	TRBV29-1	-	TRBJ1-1	CSVAISGVTEAFF	TGCAGCGTTGCTATCTCAGGGGTCACTGAAGCTTTCTTT
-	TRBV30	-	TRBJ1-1	CALLGDTEAFF	TGTGCTTTACTAGGGGACACTGAAGCTTTCTTT
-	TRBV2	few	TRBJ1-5	CASAGYLQGLSNQPQHF	TGTGCCAGCGCAGGGTACTTACAGGGACTTAGCAATCAGCCCCAGCATTTT
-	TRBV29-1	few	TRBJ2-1	CSAPRWGQQFF	TGCAGCGCCCCGCGGTGGGGACAGCAGTTCTTC
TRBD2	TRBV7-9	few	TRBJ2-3	CASRTTSGGHTDTQYF	TGTGCCAGCAGGACGACTAGCGGGGGCCACACAGATACGCAGTATTTT
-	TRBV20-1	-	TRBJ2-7	CSGGAPPTYEQYF	TGCAGCGGTGGAGCACCGCCAACCTACGAGCAGTACTTC
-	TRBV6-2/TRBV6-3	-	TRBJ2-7	CASSYSLTGTYEQYF	TGTGCCAGCAGTTACTCATTGACCGGAACCTACGAGCAGTACTTC
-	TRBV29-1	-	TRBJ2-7	CSVEDTRRHEQYF	TGCAGCGTTGAAGATACCAGGCGCCACGAGCAGTACTTC
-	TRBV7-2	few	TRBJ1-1	CASSSTGSTEAFF	TGTGCCAGCAGCTCGACGGGTAGCACTGAAGCTTTCTTT
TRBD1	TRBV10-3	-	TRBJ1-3	CAISTPGRGLRAGNTIYF	TGTGCCATCAGCACTCCCGGCAGGGGGCTACGCGCAGGAAACACCATATATTTT
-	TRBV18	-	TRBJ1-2	CASSPRSGDNYGYTF	TGTGCCAGCTCACCAAGGTCAGGAGACAACTATGGCTACACCTTC
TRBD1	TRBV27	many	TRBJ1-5	CATKSRADRGFQPQHF	TGTGCCACCAAAAGTCGGGCGGACAGGGGGTTTCAGCCCCAGCATTTT
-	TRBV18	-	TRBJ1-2	CASRQLNYGYTF	TGTGCCAGCCGACAGTTGAACTATGGCTACACCTTC
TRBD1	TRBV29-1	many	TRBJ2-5	CSVHRGPTQYF	TGCAGCGTCCACAGGGGCCCCACCCAGTACTTC
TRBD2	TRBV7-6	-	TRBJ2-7	CASSLGSGGPGYEQYF	TGTGCCAGCAGCTTAGGCAGCGGGGGGCCGGGCTACGAGCAGTACTTC
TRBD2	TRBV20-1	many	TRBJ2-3	CSARVLAGGTTDTQYF	TGCAGTGCTAGAGTACTAGCGGGGGGGACAACCGATACGCAGTATTTT
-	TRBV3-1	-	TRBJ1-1	CASSHSDSLSEAFF	TGTGCCAGCAGCCACTCGGACAGTCTGTCTGAAGCTTTCTTT
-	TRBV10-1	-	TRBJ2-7	CASSDGASYEQYF	TGCGCCAGCAGTGACGGAGCATCCTACGAGCAGTACTTC
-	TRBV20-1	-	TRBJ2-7	CSATENGDTYEQYF	TGCAGTGCTACCGAGAACGGGGATACCTACGAGCAGTACTTC
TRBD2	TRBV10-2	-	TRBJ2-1	CASRLAGGSYNEQFF	TGCGCCAGCAGGCTAGCGGGGGGCTCCTACAATGAGCAGTTCTTC
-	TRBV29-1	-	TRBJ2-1	CSVQGHSGDYNEQFF	TGCAGCGTTCAGGGCCATAGCGGTGACTACAATGAGCAGTTCTTC
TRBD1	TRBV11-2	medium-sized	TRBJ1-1	CASSSQGGRTEAFF	TGTGCCAGCAGCTCTCAGGGGGGACGCACTGAAGCTTTCTTT
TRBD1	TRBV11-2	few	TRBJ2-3	CASSFDRGSTDTQYF	TGTGCCAGCAGCTTCGACAGGGGGAGCACAGATACGCAGTATTTT
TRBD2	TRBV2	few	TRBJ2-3	CASTPGRGGDTQYF	TGTGCCAGCACCCCAGGGAGGGGAGGAGATACGCAGTATTTT
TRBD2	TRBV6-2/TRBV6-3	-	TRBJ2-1	CASSYIAGAYNEQFF	TGTGCCAGCAGTTACATAGCGGGGGCATACAATGAGCAGTTCTTC
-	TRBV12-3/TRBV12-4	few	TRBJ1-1	CASSLRYTEAFF	TGTGCCAGCAGTTTACGATACACTGAAGCTTTCTTT
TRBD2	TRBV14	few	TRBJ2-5	CASSQSAGGQETQYF	TGTGCCAGCAGCCAATCAGCGGGGGGGCAAGAGACCCAGTACTTC
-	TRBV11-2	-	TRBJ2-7	CASSLGSGTYEQYF	TGTGCCAGCAGCTTAGGTTCCGGTACCTACGAGCAGTACTTC
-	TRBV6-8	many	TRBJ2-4	CAQRRPPTARYIQYF	TGTGCGCAACGTCGGCCACCCACAGCCAGGTACATTCAGTACTTC
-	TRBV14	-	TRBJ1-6	CASSQVTGGYGPLHF	TGTGCCAGCAGCCAAGTAACGGGGGGCTACGGACCCCTCCACTTT
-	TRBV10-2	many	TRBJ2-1	CASSDRGRTNEQFF	TGCGCCAGCAGTGACAGAGGACGGACCAATGAGCAGTTCTTC
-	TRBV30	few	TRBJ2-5	CAWSISQETQYF	TGTGCCTGGAGTATTTCCCAAGAGACCCAGTACTTC
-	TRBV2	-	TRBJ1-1	CAHVLVAFF	TGTGCCCATGTCCTCGTAGCTTTCTTT
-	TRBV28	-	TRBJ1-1	CASSVLVTNTEAFF	TGTGCCAGCAGTGTTTTGGTCACGAACACTGAAGCTTTCTTT
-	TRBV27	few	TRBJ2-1	CASSFRVNNEQFF	TGTGCCAGCAGTTTTAGGGTGAACAATGAGCAGTTCTTC
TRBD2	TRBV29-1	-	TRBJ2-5	CSVEKAGGQETQYF	TGCAGCGTTGAGAAGGCGGGGGGTCAAGAGACCCAGTACTTC
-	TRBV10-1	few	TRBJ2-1	CASSDKGDKQFF	TGCGCCAGCAGTGACAAGGGGGACAAGCAGTTCTTC
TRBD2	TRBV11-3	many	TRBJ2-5	CASSPGGQETQYF	TGTGCCAGCAGCCCCGGGGGGCAAGAGACCCAGTACTTC
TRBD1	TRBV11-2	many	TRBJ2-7	CASSLGTGAYEQYF	TGTGCCAGCAGCTTAGGGACAGGAGCCTACGAGCAGTACTTC
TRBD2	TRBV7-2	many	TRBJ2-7	CASSLGLAGPYEQYF	TGTGCCAGCAGCTTAGGACTAGCGGGGCCCTACGAGCAGTACTTC
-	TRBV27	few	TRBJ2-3	CASSPEGDTQYF	TGTGCCAGCAGCCCTGAGGGAGATACGCAGTATTTT
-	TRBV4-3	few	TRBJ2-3	CASSQDRRGGAYTDTQYF	TGCGCCAGCAGCCAAGACAGAAGGGGGGGGGCCTACACAGATACGCAGTATTTT
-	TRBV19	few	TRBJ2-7	CASSPVGRYEQYF	TGTGCCAGTAGTCCGGTGGGGCGCTACGAGCAGTACTTC
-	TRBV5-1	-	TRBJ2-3	CASNRGSTDTQYF	TGCGCCAGCAACCGTGGTAGCACAGATACGCAGTATTTT
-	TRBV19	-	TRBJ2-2	CASSILQTYTGELFF	TGTGCCAGTAGTATATTACAGACCTACACCGGGGAGCTGTTTTTT
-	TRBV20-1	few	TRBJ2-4	CSASPSENIQYF	TGCAGTGCTAGTCCCTCGGAAAACATTCAGTACTTC
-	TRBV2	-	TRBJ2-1	CASYTGTNEQFF	TGTGCCAGCTACACAGGGACCAATGAGCAGTTCTTC
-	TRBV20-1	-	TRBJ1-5	CSATPPGGLYNQPQHF	TGCAGTGCCACACCTCCGGGCGGCCTTTACAATCAGCCCCAGCATTTT
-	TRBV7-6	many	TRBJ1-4	CASSAGQTTTNEKLFF	TGTGCCAGCAGCGCTGGACAGACAACAACTAATGAAAAACTGTTTTTT
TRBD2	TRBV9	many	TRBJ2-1	CASSLSPSGRNYNEQFF	TGTGCCAGCAGCCTATCCCCTAGCGGGAGAAACTACAATGAGCAGTTCTTC
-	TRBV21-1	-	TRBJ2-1	CASAPQGVVHEQFF	TGTGCCAGCGCACCACAGGGTGTTGTGCATGAGCAGTTCTTC
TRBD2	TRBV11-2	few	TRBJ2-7	CASSSGRAWRGPGEQYF	TGTGCCAGCAGCTCCGGGAGGGCTTGGCGGGGGCCGGGGGAGCAGTACTTC
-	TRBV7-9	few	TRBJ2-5	CASSLSRRGETQYF	TGTGCCAGCAGCTTGTCTAGGAGGGGAGAGACCCAGTACTTC
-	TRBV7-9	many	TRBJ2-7	CASSVGPPPREQYF	TGTGCCAGCAGCGTGGGACCTCCCCCCCGCGAGCAGTACTTC
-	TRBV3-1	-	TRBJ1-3	CASSQEFENTIYF	TGTGCCAGCAGCCAAGAATTTGAAAACACCATATATTTT
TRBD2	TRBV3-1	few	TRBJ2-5	CASSQPAGRGVLTQYF	TGTGCCAGCAGCCAACCGGCAGGACGGGGGGTATTGACCCAGTACTTC
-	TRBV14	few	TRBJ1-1	CASSQVPMWNTEAFF	TGTGCCAGCAGCCAAGTTCCAATGTGGAACACTGAAGCTTTCTTT